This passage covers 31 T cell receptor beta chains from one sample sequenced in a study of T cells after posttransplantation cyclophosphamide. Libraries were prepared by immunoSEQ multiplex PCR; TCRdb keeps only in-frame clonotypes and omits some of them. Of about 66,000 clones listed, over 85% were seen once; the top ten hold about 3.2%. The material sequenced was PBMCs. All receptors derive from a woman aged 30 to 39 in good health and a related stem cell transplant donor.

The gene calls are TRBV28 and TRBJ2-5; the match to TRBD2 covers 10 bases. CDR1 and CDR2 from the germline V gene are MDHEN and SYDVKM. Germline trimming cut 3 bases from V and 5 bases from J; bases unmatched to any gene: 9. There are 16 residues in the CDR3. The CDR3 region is CASSFASGGPQETQYF. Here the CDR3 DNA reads TGTGCCAGCAGTTTCGCTAGCGGGGGTCCTCAGGAGACCCAGTACTTC.

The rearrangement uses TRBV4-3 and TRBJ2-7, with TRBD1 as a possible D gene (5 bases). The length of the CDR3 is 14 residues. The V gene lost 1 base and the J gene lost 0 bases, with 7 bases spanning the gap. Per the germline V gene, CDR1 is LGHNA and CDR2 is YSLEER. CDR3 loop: CASSQVTGSYEQYF. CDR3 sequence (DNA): TGCGCCAGCAGCCAAGTCACAGGCTCCTACGAGCAGTACTTC.

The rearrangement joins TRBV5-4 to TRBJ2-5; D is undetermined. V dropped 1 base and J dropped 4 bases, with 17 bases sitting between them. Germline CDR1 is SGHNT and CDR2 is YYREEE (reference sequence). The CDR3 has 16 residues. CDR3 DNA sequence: TGTGCCAGCAGCTTGAGCATTGGCAGGCGAGGAGAGACCCAGTACTTC. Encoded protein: CASSLSIGRRGETQYF.

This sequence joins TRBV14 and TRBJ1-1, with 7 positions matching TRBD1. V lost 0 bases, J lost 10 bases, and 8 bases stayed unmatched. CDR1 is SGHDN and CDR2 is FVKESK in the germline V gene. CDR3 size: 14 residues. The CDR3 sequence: CASSQDHRGRGAFF. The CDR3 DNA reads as TGTGCCAGCAGCCAAGATCACAGGGGACGGGGAGCTTTCTTT.

DNA of the CDR3: TGTGCCAGCAGCTTACTGGCCCTGGACCCTGGCTACACCTTC. Its protein product is CASSLLALDPGYTF. V gene TRBV7-2 combines with J gene TRBJ1-2; no reliable D call. V lost 2 bases, J lost 7 bases, and 14 bases lay in between. The V gene's germline CDR1 is SGHTA and CDR2 FQGNSA. The CDR3 runs 14 residues. The variable domain in full, with the rest retrieved from reference TRBV7-2 and TRBJ1-2, is GAGVSQSPSNKVTEKGKDVELRCDPISGHTALYWYRQSLGQGLEFLIYFQGNSAPDKSGLPSDRFSAERTGGSVSTLTIQRTQQEDSAVYLCASSLLALDPGYTFGSGTRLTVV.

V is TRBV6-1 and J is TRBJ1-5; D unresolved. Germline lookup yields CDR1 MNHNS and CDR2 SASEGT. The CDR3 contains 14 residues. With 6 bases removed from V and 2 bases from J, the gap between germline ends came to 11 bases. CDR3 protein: CASRVDPGNQPQHF. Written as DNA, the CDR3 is TGTGCCAGCAGGGTGGATCCCGGCAATCAGCCCCAGCATTTT.

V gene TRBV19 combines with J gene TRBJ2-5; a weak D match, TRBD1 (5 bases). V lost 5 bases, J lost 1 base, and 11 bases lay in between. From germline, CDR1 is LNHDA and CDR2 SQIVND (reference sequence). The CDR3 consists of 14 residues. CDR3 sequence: CASSRQPSQETQYF. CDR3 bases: TGTGCCAGTAGTCGACAGCCTTCCCAAGAGACCCAGTACTTC.

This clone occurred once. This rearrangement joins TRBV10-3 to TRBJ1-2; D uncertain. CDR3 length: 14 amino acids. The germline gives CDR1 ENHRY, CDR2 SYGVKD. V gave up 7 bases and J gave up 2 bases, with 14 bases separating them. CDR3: CAIKGGQNNYGYTF. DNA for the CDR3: TGTGCCATCAAAGGAGGCCAGAACAACTATGGCTACACCTTC.

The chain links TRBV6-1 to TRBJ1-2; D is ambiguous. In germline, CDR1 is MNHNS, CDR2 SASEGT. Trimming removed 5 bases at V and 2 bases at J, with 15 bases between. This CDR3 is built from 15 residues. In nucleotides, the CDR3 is TGTGCCAGCAGTCCCGGCCGGCCTCAAAACTATGGCTACACCTTC. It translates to CASSPGRPQNYGYTF.

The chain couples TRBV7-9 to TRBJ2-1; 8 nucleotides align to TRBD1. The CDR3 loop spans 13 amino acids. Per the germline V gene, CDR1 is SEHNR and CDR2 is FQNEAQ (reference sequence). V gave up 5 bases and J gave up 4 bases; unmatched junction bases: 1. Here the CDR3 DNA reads TGTGCCAGCAGCCGGGACAGGTACAATGAGCAGTTCTTC. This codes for CASSRDRYNEQFF.

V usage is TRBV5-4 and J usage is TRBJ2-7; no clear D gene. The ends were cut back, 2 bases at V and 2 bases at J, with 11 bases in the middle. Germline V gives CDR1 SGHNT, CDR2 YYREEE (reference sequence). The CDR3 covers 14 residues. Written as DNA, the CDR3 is TGTGCCAGCAGCTTAATGGACCGCGCCTACGAGCAGTACTTC. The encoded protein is CASSLMDRAYEQYF. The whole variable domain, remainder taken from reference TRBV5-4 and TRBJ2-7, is ETGVTQSPTHLIKTRGQQVTLRCSSQSGHNTVSWYQQALGQGPQFIFQYYREEENGRGNFPPRFSGLQFPNYSSELNVNALELDDSALYLCASSLMDRAYEQYFGPGTRLTVT.

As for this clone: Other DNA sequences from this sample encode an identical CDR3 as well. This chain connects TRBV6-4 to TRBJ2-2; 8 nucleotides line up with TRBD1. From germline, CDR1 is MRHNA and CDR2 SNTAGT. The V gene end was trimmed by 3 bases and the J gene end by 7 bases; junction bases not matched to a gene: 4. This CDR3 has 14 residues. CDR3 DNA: TGTGCCAGCAGTGAGACAGGGGACGACGGGGAGCTGTTTTTT. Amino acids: CASSETGDDGELFF.

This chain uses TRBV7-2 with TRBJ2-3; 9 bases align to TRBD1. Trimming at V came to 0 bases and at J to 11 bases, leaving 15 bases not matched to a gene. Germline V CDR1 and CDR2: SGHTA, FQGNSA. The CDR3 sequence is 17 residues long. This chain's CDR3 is CASSLAPGQGVFGGQYF. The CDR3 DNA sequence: TGTGCCAGCAGCTTAGCCCCGGGACAGGGTGTTTTCGGGGGGCAGTATTTT. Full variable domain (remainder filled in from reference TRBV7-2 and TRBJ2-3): GAGVSQSPSNKVTEKGKDVELRCDPISGHTALYWYRQSLGQGLEFLIYFQGNSAPDKSGLPSDRFSAERTGGSVSTLTIQRTQQEDSAVYLCASSLAPGQGVFGGQYFGPGTRLTVL.

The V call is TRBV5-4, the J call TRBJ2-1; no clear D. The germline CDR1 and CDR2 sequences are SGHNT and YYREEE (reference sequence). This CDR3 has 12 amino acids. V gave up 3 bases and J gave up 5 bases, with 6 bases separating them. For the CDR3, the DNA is TGTGCCAGCAGCTCCAGTAACAATGAGCAGTTCTTC. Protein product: CASSSSNNEQFF.

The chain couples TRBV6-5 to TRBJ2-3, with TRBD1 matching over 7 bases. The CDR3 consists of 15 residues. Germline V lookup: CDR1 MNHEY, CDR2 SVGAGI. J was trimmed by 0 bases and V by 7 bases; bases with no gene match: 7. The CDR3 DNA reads TGTGCCAGCACGACGACAGGGCCGAGCACAGATACGCAGTATTTT. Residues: CASTTTGPSTDTQYF.

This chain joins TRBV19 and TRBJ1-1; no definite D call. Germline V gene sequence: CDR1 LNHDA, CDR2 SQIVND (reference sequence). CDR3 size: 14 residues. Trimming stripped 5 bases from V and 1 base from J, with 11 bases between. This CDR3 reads CASSSGWPNTEAFF. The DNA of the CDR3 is TGTGCCAGTAGTTCGGGGTGGCCGAACACTGAAGCTTTCTTT.

The CDR3 is CASSPVPGSNSPLHF. As DNA, the CDR3 is TGTGCCAGCTCACCCGTCCCGGGGTCCAATTCACCCCTCCACTTT. J is TRBJ1-6 and V is TRBV18; the D is unclear. The CDR3 runs 15 residues. The V gene lost 3 bases and the J gene lost 7 bases, with 13 bases spanning the gap. Germline CDR1 reads KGHSH; CDR2 reads LQKENI. The variable domain in full, completed from reference TRBV18 and TRBJ1-6, reads NAGVMQNPRHLVRRRGQEARLRCSPMKGHSHVYWYRQLPEEGLKFMVYLQKENIIDESGMPKERFSAEFPKEGPSILRIQQVVRGDSAAYFCASSPVPGSNSPLHFGNGTRLTVT.

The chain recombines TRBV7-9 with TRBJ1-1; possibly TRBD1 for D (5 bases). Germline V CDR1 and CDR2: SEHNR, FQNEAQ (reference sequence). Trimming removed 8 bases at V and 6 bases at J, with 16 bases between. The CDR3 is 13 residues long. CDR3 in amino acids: CASDRLVGAEAFF. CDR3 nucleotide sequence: TGTGCCAGCGACAGACTCGTCGGCGCTGAAGCTTTCTTT.

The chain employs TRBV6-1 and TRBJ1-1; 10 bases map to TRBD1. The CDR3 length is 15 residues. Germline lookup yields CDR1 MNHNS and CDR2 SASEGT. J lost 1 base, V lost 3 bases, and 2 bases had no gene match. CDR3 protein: CASSEDRGWNTEAFF. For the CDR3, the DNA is TGTGCCAGCAGTGAGGACAGGGGGTGGAACACTGAAGCTTTCTTT.

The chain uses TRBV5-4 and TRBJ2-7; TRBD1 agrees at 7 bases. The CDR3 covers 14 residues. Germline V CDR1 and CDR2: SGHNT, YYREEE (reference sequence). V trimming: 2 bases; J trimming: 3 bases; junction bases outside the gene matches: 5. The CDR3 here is CASSFQDRSYEQYF. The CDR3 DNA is TGTGCCAGCAGCTTCCAGGACAGGAGCTACGAGCAGTACTTC.

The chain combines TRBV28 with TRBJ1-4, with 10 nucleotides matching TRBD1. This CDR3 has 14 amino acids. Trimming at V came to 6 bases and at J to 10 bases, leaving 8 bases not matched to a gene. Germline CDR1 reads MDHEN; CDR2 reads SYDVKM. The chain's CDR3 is CASSPGQGKGKLFF. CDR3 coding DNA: TGTGCCAGCAGCCCGGGACAGGGGAAAGGAAAACTGTTTTTT. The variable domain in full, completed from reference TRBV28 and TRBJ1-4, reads DVKVTQSSRYLVKRTGEKVFLECVQDMDHENMFWYRQDPGLGLRLIYFSYDVKMKEKGDIPEGYSVSREKKERFSLILESASTNQTSMYLCASSPGQGKGKLFFGSGTQLSVL.

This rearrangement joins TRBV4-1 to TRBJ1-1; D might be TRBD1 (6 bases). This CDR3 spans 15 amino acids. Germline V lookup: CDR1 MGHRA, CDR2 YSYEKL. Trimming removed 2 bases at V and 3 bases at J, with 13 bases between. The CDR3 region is CASSQHARGYTEAFF. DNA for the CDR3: TGCGCCAGCAGCCAACATGCCAGGGGTTACACTGAAGCTTTCTTT.

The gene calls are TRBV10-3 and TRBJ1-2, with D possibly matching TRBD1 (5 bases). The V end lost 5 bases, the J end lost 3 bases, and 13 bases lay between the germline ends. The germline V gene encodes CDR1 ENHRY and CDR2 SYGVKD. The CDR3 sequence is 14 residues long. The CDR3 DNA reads TGTGCCATCAGTCTCGACAGTGAAGACTATGGCTACACCTTC. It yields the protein CAISLDSEDYGYTF.

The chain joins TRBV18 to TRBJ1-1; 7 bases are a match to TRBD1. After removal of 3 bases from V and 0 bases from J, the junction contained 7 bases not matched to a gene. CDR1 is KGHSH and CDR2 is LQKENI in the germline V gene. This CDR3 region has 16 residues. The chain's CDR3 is CASSPLTGAMNTEAFF. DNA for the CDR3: TGTGCCAGCTCACCGTTAACAGGGGCAATGAACACTGAAGCTTTCTTT.

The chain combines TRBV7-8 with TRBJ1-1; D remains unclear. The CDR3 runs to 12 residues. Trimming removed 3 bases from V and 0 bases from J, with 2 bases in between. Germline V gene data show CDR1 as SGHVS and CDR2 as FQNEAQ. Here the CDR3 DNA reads TGTGCCAGCAGCTTGATGAACACTGAAGCTTTCTTT. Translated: CASSLMNTEAFF.

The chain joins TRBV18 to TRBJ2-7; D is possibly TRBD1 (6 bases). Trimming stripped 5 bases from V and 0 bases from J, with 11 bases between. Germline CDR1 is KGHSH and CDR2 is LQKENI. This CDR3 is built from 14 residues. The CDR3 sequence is CASSSRQDSYEQYF. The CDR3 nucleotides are TGTGCCAGCTCATCCCGACAGGACTCCTACGAGCAGTACTTC.

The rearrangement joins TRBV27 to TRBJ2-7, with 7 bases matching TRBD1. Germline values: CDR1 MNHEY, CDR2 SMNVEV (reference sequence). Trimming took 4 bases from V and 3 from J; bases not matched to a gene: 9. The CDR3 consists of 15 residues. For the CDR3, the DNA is TGTGCCAGCAGTTCGGGACAGCCTTCTATCTACGAGCAGTACTTC. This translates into CASSSGQPSIYEQYF.

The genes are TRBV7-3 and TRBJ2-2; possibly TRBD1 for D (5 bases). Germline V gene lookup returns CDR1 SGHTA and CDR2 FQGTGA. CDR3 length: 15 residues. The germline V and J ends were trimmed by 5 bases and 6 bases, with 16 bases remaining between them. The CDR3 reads CASSQRDSTAGELFF. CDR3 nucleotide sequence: TGTGCCAGCAGCCAAAGAGACAGCACCGCCGGGGAGCTGTTTTTT.

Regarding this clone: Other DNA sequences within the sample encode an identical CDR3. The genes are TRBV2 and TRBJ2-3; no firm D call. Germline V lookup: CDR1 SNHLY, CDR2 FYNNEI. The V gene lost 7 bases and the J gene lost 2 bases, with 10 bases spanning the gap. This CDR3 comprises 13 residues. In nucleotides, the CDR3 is TGTGCCAGCAACGGTTTCTTCACAGATACGCAGTATTTT. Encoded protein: CASNGFFTDTQYF.

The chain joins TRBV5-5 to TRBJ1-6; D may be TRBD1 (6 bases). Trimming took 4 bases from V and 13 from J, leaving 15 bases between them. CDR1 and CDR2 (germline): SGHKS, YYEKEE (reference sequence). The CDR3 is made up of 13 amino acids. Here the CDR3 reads CASSQDSRAPLHF. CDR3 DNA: TGTGCCAGCAGCCAGGACAGTCGTGCCCCCCTCCACTTT.

The CDR3 nucleotides read TGTGCCAGCAGCGACAGGGGTCCTCCCTACGAGCAGTACTTC. Amino acid sequence: CASSDRGPPYEQYF. The rearrangement joins TRBV6-1 to TRBJ2-7; TRBD1 matches 8 bases. J was trimmed by 2 bases and V by 6 bases; bases with no gene match: 6. Germline V gives CDR1 MNHNS, CDR2 SASEGT. The CDR3 is 14 residues long.